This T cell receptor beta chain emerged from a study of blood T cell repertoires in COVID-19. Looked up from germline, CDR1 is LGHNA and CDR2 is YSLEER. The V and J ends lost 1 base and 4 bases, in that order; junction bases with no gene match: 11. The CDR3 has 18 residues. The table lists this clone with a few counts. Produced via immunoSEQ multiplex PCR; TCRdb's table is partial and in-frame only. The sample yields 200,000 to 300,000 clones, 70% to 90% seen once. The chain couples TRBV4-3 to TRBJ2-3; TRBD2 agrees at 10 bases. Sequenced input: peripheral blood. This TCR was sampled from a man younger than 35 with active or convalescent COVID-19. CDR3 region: CASSQGRTSGDDSDTQYF. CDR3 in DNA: TGCGCCAGCAGCCAAGGAAGGACTAGCGGAGACGACTCAGATACGCAGTATTTT.